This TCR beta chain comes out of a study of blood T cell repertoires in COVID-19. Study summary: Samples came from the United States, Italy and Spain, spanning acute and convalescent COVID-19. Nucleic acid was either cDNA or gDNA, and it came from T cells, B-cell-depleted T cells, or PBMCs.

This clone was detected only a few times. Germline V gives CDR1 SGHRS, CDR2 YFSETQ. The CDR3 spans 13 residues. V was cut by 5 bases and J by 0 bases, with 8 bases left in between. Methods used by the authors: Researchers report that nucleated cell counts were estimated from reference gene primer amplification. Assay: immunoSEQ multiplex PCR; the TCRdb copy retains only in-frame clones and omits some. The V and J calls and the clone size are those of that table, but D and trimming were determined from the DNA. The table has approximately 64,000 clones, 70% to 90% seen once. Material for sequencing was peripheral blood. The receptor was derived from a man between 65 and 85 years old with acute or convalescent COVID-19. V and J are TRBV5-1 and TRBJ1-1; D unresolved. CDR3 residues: CASSPRVNTEAFF. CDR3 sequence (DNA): TGCGCCAGCAGTCCCCGGGTGAACACTGAAGCTTTCTTT.